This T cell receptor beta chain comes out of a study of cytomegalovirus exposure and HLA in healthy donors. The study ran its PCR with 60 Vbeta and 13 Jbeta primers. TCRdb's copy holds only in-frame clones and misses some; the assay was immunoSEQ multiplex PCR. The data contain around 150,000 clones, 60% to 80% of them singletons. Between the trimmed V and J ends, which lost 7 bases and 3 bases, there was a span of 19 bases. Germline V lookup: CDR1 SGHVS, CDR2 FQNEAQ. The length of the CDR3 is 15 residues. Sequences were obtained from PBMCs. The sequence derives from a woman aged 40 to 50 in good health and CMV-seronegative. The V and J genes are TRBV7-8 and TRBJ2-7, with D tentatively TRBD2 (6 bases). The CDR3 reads CASTAGGARIYEQYF. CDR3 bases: TGTGCCAGCACCGCGGGCGGGGCGCGCATCTACGAGCAGTACTTC. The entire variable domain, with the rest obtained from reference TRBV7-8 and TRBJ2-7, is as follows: GAGVSQSPRYKVAKRGQDVALRCDPISGHVSLFWYQQALGQGPEFLTYFQNEAQLDKSGLPSDRFFAERPEGSVSTLKIQRTQQEDSAVYLCASTAGGARIYEQYFGPGTRLTVT.